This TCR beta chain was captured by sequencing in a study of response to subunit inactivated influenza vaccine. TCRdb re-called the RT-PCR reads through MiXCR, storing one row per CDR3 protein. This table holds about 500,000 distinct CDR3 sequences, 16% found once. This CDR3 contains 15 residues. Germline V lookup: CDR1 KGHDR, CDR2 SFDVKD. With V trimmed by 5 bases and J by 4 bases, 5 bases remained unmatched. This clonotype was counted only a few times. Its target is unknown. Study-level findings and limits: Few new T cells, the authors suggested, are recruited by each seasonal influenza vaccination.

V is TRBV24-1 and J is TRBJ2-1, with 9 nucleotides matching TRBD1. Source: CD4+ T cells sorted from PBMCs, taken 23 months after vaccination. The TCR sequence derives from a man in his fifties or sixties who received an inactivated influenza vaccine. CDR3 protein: CATSVPGQGYNEQFF. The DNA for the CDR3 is TGTGCCACCAGTGTCCCGGGACAGGGATACAATGAGCAGTTCTTC.